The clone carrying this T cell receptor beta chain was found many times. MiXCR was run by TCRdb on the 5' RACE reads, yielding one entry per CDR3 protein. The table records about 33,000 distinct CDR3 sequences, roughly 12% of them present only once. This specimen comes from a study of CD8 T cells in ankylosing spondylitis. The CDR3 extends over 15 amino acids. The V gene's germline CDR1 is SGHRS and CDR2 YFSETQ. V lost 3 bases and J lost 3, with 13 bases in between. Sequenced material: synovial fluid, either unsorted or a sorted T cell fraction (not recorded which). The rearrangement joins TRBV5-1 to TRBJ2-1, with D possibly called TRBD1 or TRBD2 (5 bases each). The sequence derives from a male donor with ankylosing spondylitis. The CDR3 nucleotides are TGCGCCAGCAGCTGGGACGGGAAACACTACAATGAGCAGTTCTTC. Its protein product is CASSWDGKHYNEQFF.